In its sample, the clone carrying this T cell receptor beta chain was seen a few times. Its antigen is currently unknown. Each PCR replicate from the sorted subsets contained about 200 ng DNA, which is tens of thousands of T cell genomes. Clones were sequenced by immunoSEQ multiplex PCR, and TCRdb holds only the in-frame ones, with some missing. Among a few hundred thousand clones listed, roughly 91% were seen once. The data stem from a study of shared clonotypes between healthy human individuals. Study-level points and caveats: A reduction in generation probabilities was seen for non-shared clonotypes relative to those shared by all four donors.

Trimming removed 0 bases at V and 4 bases at J, with 12 bases between. The CDR3 runs to 16 residues. Germline V lookup: CDR1 LGHNA, CDR2 YSLEER. The sequence came from a man aged 18 to 29 in good health. Sequencing was done on a sample of memory CD8+ T cells sorted from blood. Subset given: CD45RO+ cells pooled with CCR7-negative TemRA cells. V gene TRBV4-3 combines with J gene TRBJ2-2, with D unclear. CDR3 nucleotides: TGCGCCAGCAGCCAAGATGGGGAACCCTCCACCGGGGAGCTGTTTTTT. It yields the protein CASSQDGEPSTGELFF.